This T cell receptor beta chain was recorded in a study of T cells after yellow fever vaccination. About the study: Low-cell-number fractions underwent preparation using SMART-Seq v4 Ultra Low Input.

The study made its TCR cDNA through 5'RACE template switching. That step introduced a universal primer site along with UMIs. Via MiXCR, TCRdb re-called the 5' RACE reads, giving one row per CDR3 protein. This table holds 200,000 to 300,000 distinct CDR3 sequences, approximately 6.3% found once. This clonotype was detected ten times or more. Its target is not known. Whole-study findings and limits: Overlap between CD4 and CD8 compartments was detected for a small share of clonotypes. A large majority of primary-vaccination clones showed up again after the booster (96% CD4, roughly 88% CD8).

This CDR3 has 12 residues. Germline V lookup: CDR1 MNHEY, CDR2 SVGEGT. V dropped 1 base and J dropped 3 bases, with 0 bases sitting between them. This chain joins TRBV6-2 or TRBV6-3 and TRBJ2-2, with no clear D. Sequencing was performed on CD4+ T cells sorted from PBMCs, taken on the day of the yellow fever booster vaccination. This clonotype originated in a young man who received the YFV17D yellow fever vaccine. In DNA, the CDR3 is TGTGCCAGCAGTTACTACACCGGGGAGCTGTTTTTT. It encodes CASSYYTGELFF.